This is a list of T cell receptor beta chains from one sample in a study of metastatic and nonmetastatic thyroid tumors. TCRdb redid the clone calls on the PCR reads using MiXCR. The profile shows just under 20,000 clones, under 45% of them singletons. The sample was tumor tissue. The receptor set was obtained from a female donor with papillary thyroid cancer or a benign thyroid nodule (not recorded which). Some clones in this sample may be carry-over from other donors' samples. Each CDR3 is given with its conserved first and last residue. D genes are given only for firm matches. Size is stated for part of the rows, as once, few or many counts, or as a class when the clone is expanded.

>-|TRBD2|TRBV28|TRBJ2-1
TGTGCCAGCATTCTGACTAGCGGCTACAATGAGCAGTTCTTC
CASILTSGYNEQFF
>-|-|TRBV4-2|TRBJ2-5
TGTGCCAGCAGCCAAGATATCCCGGGCAGGGGCTTAGAGACCCAGTACTTC
CASSQDIPGRGLETQYF
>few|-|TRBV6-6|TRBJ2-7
TGTGCCAGCAGTTACAGTGCAGCCTATACCTACGAGCAGTACTTC
CASSYSAAYTYEQYF
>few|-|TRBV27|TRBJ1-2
TGTGCCAGCAGCCGAAAAGGGGTCCCCCTAGATGGCTACACCTTC
CASSRKGVPLDGYTF
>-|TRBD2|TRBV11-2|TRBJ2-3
TGTGCCAGCAGCTTTTTGTCTAGCGGGAGAACGGATACGCAGTATTTT
CASSFLSSGRTDTQYF
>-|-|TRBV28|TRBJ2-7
TGTGCCAGCAGTTGGGAGGTGGCCGAGCAGTACTTC
CASSWEVAEQYF
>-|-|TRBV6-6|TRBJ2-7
TGTGCCAGCAGTTACCCCGGGACCCTAGGCGAGCAGTACTTC
CASSYPGTLGEQYF
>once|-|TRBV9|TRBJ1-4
TGTGCCAGCAGCGCACAGGGTACGACTAATGAAAAACTGTTTTTT
CASSAQGTTNEKLFF
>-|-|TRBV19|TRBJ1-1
TGTGCCAGTAGTACAGGGCGGGAGGACACTGAAGCTTTCTTT
CASSTGREDTEAFF
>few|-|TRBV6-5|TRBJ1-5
TGTGCCAGCAGTTACTCGATGAATAGCAATCAGCCCCAGCATTTT
CASSYSMNSNQPQHF
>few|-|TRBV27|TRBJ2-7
TGTGCCAGCAGTTTCCGTACGGCTTCCTACGAGCAGTACTTC
CASSFRTASYEQYF
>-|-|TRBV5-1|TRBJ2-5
TGCGCCAGCAGCTTGACAGGGAATTTCGGAGAGACCCAGTACTTC
CASSLTGNFGETQYF
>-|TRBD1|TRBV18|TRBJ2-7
TGTGCCAGCTCACCACGACAGGGGGTCTACGAGCAGTACTTC
CASSPRQGVYEQYF
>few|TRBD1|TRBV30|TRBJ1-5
TGTGCCTGGAGTCTTGGGACAGGGGCTAATCAGCCCCAGCATTTT
CAWSLGTGANQPQHF
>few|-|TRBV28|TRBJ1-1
TGTGCCAGCAGTTTGGCCAGGGAAGCTTTCTTT
CASSLAREAFF
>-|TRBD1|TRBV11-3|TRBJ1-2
TGTGCCAGCAGCGGTGGAGGGACAGGAAGTAACTATGGCTACACCTTC
CASSGGGTGSNYGYTF
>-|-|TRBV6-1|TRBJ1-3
TGTGCCAGCAGCCCGGCCCGGGCGGGGGCTTCCGGAAACACCATATATTTT
CASSPARAGASGNTIYF
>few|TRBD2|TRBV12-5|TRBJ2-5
TGTGCTAGTGGTTCCCATTGGACTAGCGGGAGCCGGGTGCCCCAAGAGACCCAGTACTTC
CASGSHWTSGSRVPQETQYF
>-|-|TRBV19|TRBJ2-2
TGTGCCAGTAGTATAGTCGGGGGTACCGGGGAGCTGTTTTTT
CASSIVGGTGELFF
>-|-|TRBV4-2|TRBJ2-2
TGTGCCAGCAGCCAAGAGGTGTACACCGGGGAGCTGTTTTTT
CASSQEVYTGELFF
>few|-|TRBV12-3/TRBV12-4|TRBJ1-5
TGTGCCAGCAGTTTAACCCTCGCGGGTCAGCCCCAGCATTTT
CASSLTLAGQPQHF
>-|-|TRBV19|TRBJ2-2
TGTGCCAGTTCTGGAACCCTGAACACCGGGGAGCTGTTTTTT
CASSGTLNTGELFF
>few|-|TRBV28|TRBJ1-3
TGTGCCAGCAATCCAGGGGCAGGCTCTGGAAACACCATATATTTT
CASNPGAGSGNTIYF
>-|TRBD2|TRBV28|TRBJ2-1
TGTGCCAGCAGTCCCCGGACTAGCACCTCCTTCGGGGGCAATGAGCAGTTCTTC
CASSPRTSTSFGGNEQFF
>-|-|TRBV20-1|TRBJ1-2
TGCAGTGCTAGTCCTACAGGGAGTGGAGGCTACACCTTC
CSASPTGSGGYTF
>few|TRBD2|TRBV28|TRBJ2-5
TGTGCCAGCAGTTTCTTGGCTAGCGGGAAGGATAGGGAGACCCAGTACTTC
CASSFLASGKDRETQYF
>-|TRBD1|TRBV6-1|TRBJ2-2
TGTGCCAGCAGTCAGACAGGGGGGAACACCGGGGAGCTGTTTTTT
CASSQTGGNTGELFF
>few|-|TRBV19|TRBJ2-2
TGTGCCAGTAGTATAGAGGCGAACACCGGGGAGCTGTTTTTT
CASSIEANTGELFF
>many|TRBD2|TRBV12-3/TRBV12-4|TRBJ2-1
TGTGCCAGCAGGACTAGCGGGAGGGGAAATGAGCAGTTCTTC
CASRTSGRGNEQFF